A selection of T cell receptor beta chains follows, all from one sample in a study of regulatory T cells in long-lasting Graves disease. TCRdb reprocessed the multiplex PCR reads with MiXCR, giving one entry per CDR3 protein. The sample carries 700,000 or so distinct CDR3 sequences, 25% to 35% recorded once. Specimen: peripheral blood mononuclear cells (PBMCs), collected when the disease was refractory, from a patient treated with antithyroid drugs. The receptors derive from a female donor with Graves disease. Each CDR3 is given with its conserved first and last residue.

TRBJ1-6	TRBV7-3	CASSPRTGGSSYNSPLHF
TRBJ1-2	TRBV5-1	CASTTPGAGDYTF
TRBJ1-1	TRBV20-1	CSARYRNTEAFF
TRBJ1-2	TRBV5-1	CASSSDIPTTYGYTF
TRBJ1-4	TRBV6-1	CASSRPFVNEKLFF
TRBJ2-5	TRBV10-3	CAIAGPSRETQYF
TRBJ1-6	TRBV9	CASSVGLRGRNSPLHF
TRBJ1-1	TRBV18	CASSPETPEAFF
TRBJ2-1	TRBV24-1	CATRFHGDYREIF
TRBJ1-2	TRBV12-3/TRBV12-4	CASRATYSWGYTF
TRBJ2-4	TRBV12-3/TRBV12-4	CASSFSGGLNIQYF
TRBJ2-7	TRBV11-2	CASSIGINYEQYF
TRBJ2-7	TRBV3-1	CASSQGGHYEQYF
TRBJ1-2	TRBV2	CASRPPDGITPNYGYTF
TRBJ1-2	TRBV28	CACQGEGTTPNYGYTF
TRBJ1-2	TRBV5-1	CASSGGQGVYGYTF
TRBJ2-4	TRBV2	CASSELAIAVLAKNIQYF
TRBJ2-5	TRBV30	CAWAGSREETQYF
TRBJ2-7	TRBV10-3	CAIRAGLAGGHEQYF
TRBJ1-5	TRBV29-1	CSVRTGDQPQHF
TRBJ1-2	TRBV11-2	CASSPIGQGAYGYTF
TRBJ1-1	TRBV11-2	CASSLDVTGKAFF
TRBJ1-2	TRBV6-1	CASGRTGEYGYTF